This T cell receptor (beta chain) was profiled in a study of T cells in Graves' hyperthyroidism and ophthalmopathy. Across the study: Upon initial diagnosis and before any treatment, peripheral blood was collected.

Notes on the study in general: Blood held most thyroid clonotypes expanded above 0.001 frequency.

TCR beta CDR3 regions were amplified from RNA transcripts. In the first-round RT-PCR of the TCR CDR3, the HTBI primer set was used. TCRdb called the multiplex PCR reads again in MiXCR, with one record for every CDR3 protein. The table lists roughly 600,000 distinct CDR3 sequences, roughly 15% of them singletons. The CDR3 has 17 residues. The trim removed 6 bases at V and 1 base at J, leaving 15 bases unmatched. Germline CDR1 is MDHEN and CDR2 is SYDVKM. The PBMCs were sourced from fresh peripheral blood (about 10 ml). This clonotype showed up many times. Antigen specificity is unknown. This TCR came from a woman between 45 and 65 years old with Graves' ophthalmopathy. Material for sequencing was blood. The V call is TRBV28, the J call TRBJ2-7, with TRBD1 matching over 7 bases. CDR3 sequence: CASSSWVRGQKSYEQYF. The CDR3 coding sequence is TGTGCCAGCAGCTCCTGGGTCCGGGGACAGAAATCCTACGAGCAGTACTTC.